This TCR beta chain appears in the sequencing data of a study of CD8+CD57+ T cells in acquired aplastic anemia. The wider study: Sorted cells (CD4+ and CD8+) yielded DNA amounts that averaged approximately 2.9 ug.

Ten or more counts support this clonotype. What it binds is unknown. Overall study findings and caveats: Patients and healthy controls showed no significant CD8+ Simpson's diversity difference.

By flow cytometry, patients selected for sequencing had shown an expansion of CD8+CD57+ cells. As a group, the patients uniformly had severe acquired aplastic anemia. The CDR3 runs 19 residues. The J segment lost 5 bases and the V segment lost 6 bases, leaving 13 bases of the junction unmatched. In germline, CDR1 is SNHLY, CDR2 FYNNEI. Genomic DNA provided the template from which TCR beta VDJ and CDR3 profiles were obtained. MiXCR, applied by TCRdb to the reads, yields one record per CDR3 protein. The sample lists about 120,000 distinct CDR3 sequences; 50% to 70% were seen once. The receptor comes from a human donor with aplastic anemia. The sample was sorted CD4+, CD8+, or CD8+CD57+ T cells (not recorded which) from PBMCs. The chain carries TRBV2 and TRBJ2-2; 15 nucleotides align to TRBD2. The CDR3 here is CASRHPGLAGGMGTGELFF. CDR3 nucleotide sequence: TGTGCCAGCAGGCATCCCGGACTAGCGGGAGGGATGGGGACCGGGGAGCTGTTTTTT.